The source of this T cell receptor beta chain is a study of tumour-infiltrating T cells in Burkitt lymphoma. Study information: Survival, overall and progression-free, tracked with productive clonality.

This clone was seen more than once but under ten times. The repertoire was sequenced with immunoSEQ multiplex PCR; TCRdb's copy has only in-frame clones and lacks some. This sample has around 7,400 clones, with more than 65% found just once. Sequenced material: tumor tissue. The TCR originated in a human donor with diffuse large B-cell lymphoma.

CDR3 residues: CASSLKPSDEAFF. Written as DNA, the CDR3 is TGCGCCAGCAGCTTGAAACCCAGTGATGAAGCTTTCTTT. This chain connects TRBV5-1 to TRBJ1-1; D gene ambiguous. This CDR3 is built from 13 residues. V lost 1 base and J 7 bases, leaving 11 bases between the germline ends. Germline V gives CDR1 SGHRS, CDR2 YFSETQ.